The source of this T cell receptor beta chain is a study of CD8+ T cells in alopecia areata. Described treatment: oral pan-JAK inhibitor, 5-10 mg twice daily. Following extraction, RNA underwent reverse transcription to cDNA, which served as the sequencing template. The protocol was immunoSEQ multiplex PCR, while the TCRdb copy is restricted to in-frame clones and leaves out a portion. The sample includes 170,000 or so clones, 58% seen only once; the top ten take over 9.5%. In germline, CDR1 is MNHEY, CDR2 SMNVEV (reference sequence). The CDR3 has 16 amino acids. The V segment lost 6 bases and the J segment 2 bases; nucleotides outside the gene matches: 8.

The chain has TRBV27 and TRBJ2-3; TRBD2 matches 10 bases. This TCR was sampled from a human donor with alopecia areata. The source was CD8+ T cells sorted from blood, collected at week 24, from a patient treated with tofacitinib. CDR3 in DNA: TGTGCCAGCAGCCTAGCGGGGGCGGGGTACACAGATACGCAGTATTTT. Translating gives CASSLAGAGYTDTQYF.